A single sample is the source of the 20 T cell receptor beta chains below, sequenced in a study of T-cell memory formation after mild COVID-19. TCRdb ran MiXCR on the 5' RACE reads and lists one entry per CDR3 protein. This sample yields hundreds of thousands of distinct CDR3 sequences, of which approximately 8% are seen a single time; about 20% belongs to the top ten. The material sequenced was PBMCs or a T cell subset sorted from them (not recorded which). The receptors come from a man aged 18 to 35 who had mild COVID-19 (a few samples of this study predate the infection). Cell type and time point are not known.

This chain connects TRBV6-4 to TRBJ1-1; 8 bases match TRBD1. Germline CDR1 is MRHNA and CDR2 is SNTAGT. The CDR3 spans 12 residues. V shed 6 bases and J 8 bases; nucleotides not matched to a gene: 5. Here the CDR3 reads CASRGQDREAFF. CDR3 coding DNA: TGTGCCAGCAGGGGACAGGATAGAGAAGCTTTCTTT.

Ten or more counts support this clonotype. CDR3 region: CASSLFGTGEETQYF. In DNA, the CDR3 is TGCGCCAGCAGCTTGTTCGGGACAGGGGAAGAGACCCAGTACTTC. V and J are TRBV5-1 and TRBJ2-5, with 10 bases lining up with TRBD1. Per the germline V gene, CDR1 is SGHRS and CDR2 is YFSETQ. V lost 1 base, J lost 3 bases, and 3 bases stayed unmatched. The CDR3 runs 15 residues.

This clonotype was seen repeatedly, ten times or more. V usage is TRBV12-3 or TRBV12-4 and J usage is TRBJ1-6, with D perhaps matching TRBD1 (5 bases). This CDR3 is 14 amino acids long. The ends were cut back, 0 bases at V and 9 bases at J, with 9 bases in the middle. The CDR3, as DNA: TGTGCCAGCAGTTTAGCCGGGGGTAGTTCACCCCTCCACTTT. It specifies CASSLAGGSSPLHF.

The rearrangement joins TRBV20-1 to TRBJ1-4, with D tentatively TRBD1 (6 bases). This CDR3 is built from 14 residues. CDR1 and CDR2 from the germline V gene are DFQATT and SNEGSKA (reference sequence). The V end was cut by 1 base, the J end by 8 bases, with 14 bases between. The CDR3 spells CSARVPGVGEKLFF. The CDR3 DNA reads as TGCAGTGCTAGAGTTCCAGGGGTGGGCGAAAAACTGTTTTTT.

There are many counts of this clonotype. The rearrangement uses TRBV7-9 and TRBJ2-3; D gene unclear. Germline V gene data show CDR1 as SEHNR and CDR2 as FQNEAQ (reference sequence). The ends were cut back, 3 bases at V and 3 bases at J, with 7 bases in the middle. The CDR3 covers 13 residues. CDR3 DNA: TGTGCCAGCAGCTTGTGGGTGACAGATACGCAGTATTTT. Its protein product is CASSLWVTDTQYF.

This clonotype was observed a handful of times. The gene calls are TRBV2 and TRBJ2-7, with unresolved D. The germline gives CDR1 SNHLY, CDR2 FYNNEI. V was pared by 3 bases and J by 3 bases, with 6 bases between. The CDR3 sequence is 12 residues long. CDR3 nucleotide sequence: TGTGCCAGCAGTGAGCAGGTCTACGAGCAGTACGTC. Residues: CASSEQVYEQYV.

The chain joins TRBV5-1 to TRBJ1-2, with D tentatively TRBD1 (6 bases). The germline V and J ends were trimmed by 1 base and 8 bases, with 15 bases remaining between them. The CDR3 runs to 14 residues. Germline CDR1 is SGHRS and CDR2 is YFSETQ. The CDR3 sequence is CASSLPGTTGGYTF. For the CDR3, the DNA is TGCGCCAGCAGCTTGCCCGGGACAACGGGGGGCTACACCTTC.

Ten or more counts support this clonotype. This chain links TRBV27 with TRBJ2-1; 8 bases are shared with TRBD1. With 4 bases clipped from V and 7 bases from J, the junction kept 9 bases outside the gene matches. CDR1 and CDR2 (germline): MNHEY, SMNVEV (reference sequence). This CDR3 has 15 residues. The CDR3 bases are TGTGCCAGCAGTTCAGGGGGCGCGTATGTGAATGAGCAGTTCTTC. Translation: CASSSGGAYVNEQFF.

This clonotype came up a few times. The J gene is TRBJ2-3, the V gene TRBV7-3, with TRBD2 identical over 8 bases. After removal of 5 bases from V and 0 bases from J, the junction contained 10 bases not matched to a gene. The V gene's germline CDR1 is SGHTA and CDR2 FQGTGA. This CDR3 contains 17 residues. CDR3 amino acids: CASSPQSTSGSTDTQYF. The DNA of the CDR3 is TGTGCCAGCAGCCCACAGAGTACTAGCGGAAGCACAGATACGCAGTATTTT.

This clonotype was seen a few times. The chain joins TRBV6-8 to TRBJ2-7; 7 bases map to TRBD1. Trimming took 2 bases from V and 6 from J; bases not matched to a gene: 7. This CDR3 has 14 residues. The germline CDR1 and CDR2 sequences are MNHGY and SAAAGT. The DNA of the CDR3 is TGTGCCAGCAGTTACCCTGGCCCAGGGGGCGAGCAGTACTTC. Its protein product is CASSYPGPGGEQYF.

The rearrangement joins TRBV6-6 to TRBJ2-7, with TRBD2 as a possible D gene (6 bases). Germline V gene sequence: CDR1 MNHNY, CDR2 SVGAGI (reference sequence). The CDR3 is 14 residues long. V lost 4 bases and J 4 bases, leaving 14 bases between the germline ends. CDR3 region: CASSLAWGVYEQYF. CDR3 nucleotide sequence: TGTGCCAGCAGTTTAGCGTGGGGGGTTTACGAGCAGTACTTC.

This clonotype came up many times. V gene TRBV5-1 combines with J gene TRBJ2-7; D unclear. The CDR3 spans 13 residues. Trimming removed 3 bases at V and 5 bases at J, with 12 bases between. CDR1 is SGHRS, CDR2 YFSETQ, per germline. In nucleotides, the CDR3 is TGCGCCAGCAGCTCCGCCGAAGACAACGAGCAGTACGTC. Translation gives CASSSAEDNEQYV.

The chain couples TRBV19 to TRBJ2-1; TRBD1 agrees at 8 bases. V trimming: 3 bases; J trimming: 8 bases; junction bases outside the gene matches: 9. The CDR3 totals 15 residues. CDR1 LNHDA and CDR2 SQIVND come from the germline V gene (reference sequence). The CDR3 loop is CASSMLAGGRDEQFF. CDR3 nucleotide sequence: TGTGCCAGTAGTATGTTGGCAGGGGGCAGGGATGAGCAGTTCTTC. The whole variable domain, remainder taken from reference TRBV19 and TRBJ2-1, is DGGITQSPKYLFRKEGQNVTLSCEQNLNHDAMYWYRQDPGQGLRLIYYSQIVNDFQKGDIAEGYSVSREKKESFPLTVTSAQKNPTAFYLCASSMLAGGRDEQFFGPGTRLTVL.

The genes are TRBV4-2 and TRBJ1-6; TRBD1 aligns across 10 bases. The germline gives CDR1 LGHNA, CDR2 YNFKEQ. This CDR3 contains 16 residues. V dropped 0 bases and J dropped 7; count of bases not matched to a gene: 3. The CDR3 bases are TGTGCCAGCAGCCAAGATCGGACAGGGGGGAATTCACCCCTCCACTTT. Translating gives CASSQDRTGGNSPLHF.

This clonotype appeared many times. The rearrangement joins TRBV7-9 to TRBJ2-1, with 10 positions matching TRBD2. The CDR3 is 15 residues long. J was trimmed by 3 bases and V by 5 bases; bases with no gene match: 4. Germline lookup yields CDR1 SEHNR and CDR2 FQNEAQ (reference sequence). CDR3 amino acids: CASSPGLADYNEQFF. For the CDR3, the DNA is TGTGCCAGCAGCCCCGGACTAGCGGACTACAATGAGCAGTTCTTC.

This clonotype occurred a few times. The chain joins TRBV5-1 to TRBJ1-1; possibly TRBD1 for D (6 bases). CDR1 is SGHRS and CDR2 is YFSETQ in the germline V gene. CDR3 length: 14 amino acids. With 4 bases removed from V and 1 base from J, the gap between germline ends came to 11 bases. The CDR3 sequence is CASSAIQGNTEAFF. CDR3 DNA sequence: TGCGCCAGCAGCGCGATACAGGGGAACACTGAAGCTTTCTTT.

The rearrangement joins TRBV6-2 or TRBV6-3 to TRBJ2-7; D possibly corresponds to TRBD2 (5 bases). CDR1 and CDR2 (germline): MNHEY, SVGEGT. Trimming stripped 2 bases from V and 11 bases from J, with 16 bases between. The CDR3 has 13 amino acids. As DNA, the CDR3 is TGTGCCAGCAGTTACGTCGGGGAATGGGCCAAGTACGTC. Its protein is CASSYVGEWAKYV.

This clonotype was detected ten times or more. The chain couples TRBV11-2 to TRBJ1-5; D is unresolved. Trimming removed 0 bases from V and 3 bases from J, with 6 bases in between. Germline CDR1 and CDR2: SGHAT and FQNNGV. The CDR3 runs 14 residues. The CDR3 loop is CASSLERVNQPQHF. For the CDR3, the DNA is TGTGCCAGCAGCTTAGAGCGCGTCAATCAGCCCCAGCATTTT.

This clonotype appeared many times. V usage is TRBV12-3 or TRBV12-4 and J usage is TRBJ2-3, with 13 bases matching TRBD2. The V gene end was trimmed by 8 bases and the J gene end by 2 bases; junction bases not matched to a gene: 7. The length of the CDR3 is 16 residues. The chain's CDR3 is CASSRLAGGNTDTQYF. CDR3 sequence (DNA): TGTGCCAGCTCCCGACTAGCGGGGGGTAACACAGATACGCAGTATTTT.

V is TRBV9 and J is TRBJ1-1; weak D call: TRBD1 (6 bases). Trimming took off 4 bases at V and 3 bases at J, with 16 bases between the two ends. Germline CDR1 and CDR2: SGDLS and YYNGEE. This CDR3 comprises 15 residues. As DNA, the CDR3 is TGTGCCAGCAGCCCCCGTGGGCAGGGGTACACTGAAGCTTTCTTT. The encoded protein is CASSPRGQGYTEAFF.